These 31 T cell receptor beta chains were all obtained from the same sample, sequenced in a study of OX40 agonist ivuxolimab in advanced cancers. Libraries were prepared by immunoSEQ multiplex PCR; TCRdb keeps only in-frame clonotypes and omits some of them. The top ten clones hold roughly 0.5% of a sample with about 93,000 clones, approximately 90% of them seen once. Here the sequenced sample was CD4+ or CD8+ T cells sorted from blood, taken in a trial of the OX40 agonist ivuxolimab. These receptors were taken from an adult with an advanced solid tumor such as melanoma, head and neck, liver or kidney cancer.

This clone was detected once. The rearrangement joins TRBV6-1 to TRBJ2-1; D unclear. With 6 bases removed from V and 6 bases from J, the gap between germline ends came to 18 bases. Per the germline V gene, CDR1 is MNHNS and CDR2 is SASEGT. The length of the CDR3 is 15 residues. The CDR3, as DNA: TGTGCCAGCAGCTTCGACCCCCGGATTAGCAATGAGCAGTTCTTC. Protein sequence: CASSFDPRISNEQFF.

The chain employs TRBV18 and TRBJ1-1; D remains ambiguous. CDR3 length: 14 amino acids. Trimming took off 1 base at V and 2 bases at J, with 8 bases between the two ends. CDR1 is KGHSH and CDR2 is LQKENI in the germline V gene. The CDR3 region has the DNA TGTGCCAGCTCACCACAATGGGCAAACACTGAAGCTTTCTTT. It translates to CASSPQWANTEAFF.

This chain uses TRBV5-1 with TRBJ2-3; 13 positions agree with TRBD2. This CDR3 is 15 amino acids long. The trim removed 1 base at V and 6 bases at J, leaving 2 bases unmatched. Germline V gene lookup returns CDR1 SGHRS and CDR2 YFSETQ. The CDR3 DNA sequence: TGCGCCAGCAGCTTGACTAGCGGGGGGGCGGATACGCAGTATTTT. This gives the protein CASSLTSGGADTQYF.

The rearrangement joins TRBV5-4 to TRBJ1-4; possible D gene TRBD1, 5 bases. CDR1 is SGHNT, CDR2 YYREEE, per germline (reference sequence). The CDR3 has 14 residues. Trimming cost V 0 bases and J 7 bases, with 10 bases left between them. CDR3 region: CASSLGDVTEKLFF. Here the CDR3 DNA reads TGTGCCAGCAGCTTGGGGGACGTTACTGAAAAACTGTTTTTT.

The V gene is TRBV30, the J gene TRBJ1-6; the match to TRBD1 covers 9 bases. CDR3 length: 14 residues. Germline CDR1 GTSNPN, CDR2 SVGIG (reference sequence). V shed 4 bases, J shed 8 bases, and the junction held 6 bases outside the gene matches. DNA of the CDR3: TGTGCCTGGATTGTGGGACAGGGATATTCACCCCTCCACTTT. It is translated as CAWIVGQGYSPLHF.

V and J are TRBV5-1 and TRBJ2-2; D ambiguous. With 0 bases removed from V and 4 bases from J, the gap between germline ends came to 7 bases. From germline, CDR1 is SGHRS and CDR2 YFSETQ. The CDR3 extends over 14 amino acids. CDR3 in amino acids: CASSLASSTGELFF. Here the CDR3 DNA reads TGCGCCAGCAGCTTGGCCTCCTCCACCGGGGAGCTGTTTTTT.

The J gene is TRBJ2-1, the V gene TRBV18, with D possibly being TRBD1 (5 bases). This CDR3 has 14 residues. Trimming took 0 bases from V and 8 from J, leaving 11 bases between them. CDR1 is KGHSH and CDR2 is LQKENI in the germline V gene. CDR3 protein: CASSPPGRADEQFF. In nucleotides, the CDR3 is TGTGCCAGCTCACCACCAGGCAGGGCAGATGAGCAGTTCTTC. Full variable domain (outside the CDR3, taken from reference TRBV18 and TRBJ2-1): NAGVMQNPRHLVRRRGQEARLRCSPMKGHSHVYWYRQLPEEGLKFMVYLQKENIIDESGMPKERFSAEFPKEGPSILRIQQVVRGDSAAYFCASSPPGRADEQFFGPGTRLTVL.

This chain connects TRBV11-2 to TRBJ1-1; no reliable D call. The CDR3 has 12 amino acids. V lost 3 bases and J lost 2, with 4 bases in between. Germline lookup yields CDR1 SGHAT and CDR2 FQNNGV. The CDR3, as DNA: TGTGCCAGCAGCTTGATCAACACTGAAGCTTTCTTT. This encodes CASSLINTEAFF.

The rearrangement joins TRBV5-4 to TRBJ2-3, with D perhaps TRBD1 (6 bases). Germline-derived CDR1 and CDR2 are SGHNT and YYREEE (reference sequence). Trimming cost V 0 bases and J 1 base, with 9 bases left between them. The CDR3 sequence is 15 residues long. DNA of the CDR3: TGTGCCAGCAGCTTGGCGCCAGGGGGCACAGATACGCAGTATTTT. The encoded protein is CASSLAPGGTDTQYF.

The V call is TRBV19, the J call TRBJ1-1, with 9 positions matching TRBD1. CDR1 is LNHDA, CDR2 SQIVND, per germline (reference sequence). Unmatched junction bases numbered 9, after V lost 6 bases and J lost 4 bases. The CDR3 extends over 15 amino acids. The DNA for the CDR3 is TGTGCCAGTAGCCAACAGGGGGCGAAAGGCACTGAAGCTTTCTTT. This sequence encodes CASSQQGAKGTEAFF. The full variable domain, with the rest looked up from reference TRBV19 and TRBJ1-1, is DGGITQSPKYLFRKEGQNVTLSCEQNLNHDAMYWYRQDPGQGLRLIYYSQIVNDFQKGDIAEGYSVSREKKESFPLTVTSAQKNPTAFYLCASSQQGAKGTEAFFGQGTRLTVV.

The genes are TRBV18 and TRBJ2-1; D could derive from TRBD1 or TRBD2 (5 bases each). V lost 4 bases and J 5 bases, leaving 12 bases between the germline ends. Germline lookup yields CDR1 KGHSH and CDR2 LQKENI. This CDR3 has 14 residues. The CDR3 region is CASSLSMGDNEQFF. In DNA form, the CDR3 reads TGTGCCAGCTCACTCTCTATGGGGGACAATGAGCAGTTCTTC.

The chain carries TRBV29-1 and TRBJ2-3; D unresolved. CDR1 SQVTM and CDR2 ANQGSEA come from the germline V gene. Trimming left V 1 base short and J 6 bases short, with 8 bases between. The CDR3 covers 12 residues. CDR3 amino acids: CSVEAGPDTQYF. DNA for the CDR3: TGCAGCGTTGAAGCGGGTCCGGATACGCAGTATTTT.

This sequence joins TRBV11-3 and TRBJ1-1, with TRBD1 matching over 7 bases. V shed 5 bases and J 2 bases; nucleotides not matched to a gene: 8. The CDR3 sequence is 15 residues long. Germline V CDR1 and CDR2: SGHNT, YENEEA. The CDR3 DNA reads TGTGCCAGCAGCGCAACGGGACAGAGAAACACTGAAGCTTTCTTT. Encoded protein: CASSATGQRNTEAFF.

The V and J genes are TRBV6-1 and TRBJ1-1; 9 bases fit TRBD1. Germline V lookup: CDR1 MNHNS, CDR2 SASEGT. V lost 6 bases, J lost 2 bases, and 4 bases stayed unmatched. The CDR3 contains 14 residues. The CDR3 bases are TGTGCCAGCAGCCCGGGACAGGGAAACACTGAAGCTTTCTTT. Translation gives CASSPGQGNTEAFF.

This rearrangement joins TRBV2 to TRBJ1-2; 7 bases are shared with TRBD1. J was trimmed by 8 bases and V by 4 bases; bases with no gene match: 10. The CDR3 is 14 amino acids. Germline assignment: CDR1 SNHLY and CDR2 FYNNEI. The CDR3 DNA reads TGTGCCAGCAGTGCGACAGGGTGGGCGATCGGCTACACCTTC. Residues: CASSATGWAIGYTF.

The rearrangement uses TRBV11-2 and TRBJ2-1, with 12 bases that match TRBD2. CDR1 SGHAT and CDR2 FQNNGV come from the germline V gene. The CDR3 covers 15 residues. Trimming removed 1 base from V and 8 bases from J; junction bases left unmatched: 3. This CDR3 is CASSLGLAGAYEQFF. Written as DNA, the CDR3 is TGTGCCAGCAGCTTAGGACTAGCGGGGGCCTATGAGCAGTTCTTC.

A word on this clone: Different DNA sequences within this sample yield the same CDR3. The rearrangement uses TRBV12-5 and TRBJ2-5, with 8 bases matching TRBD2. The V and J ends lost 5 bases and 2 bases, in that order; junction bases with no gene match: 7. The CDR3 has 15 residues. The germline V gene has CDR1 LGHNT and CDR2 FRNRAP. The CDR3 here is CASGPGLAAQETQYF. Here the CDR3 DNA reads TGTGCTAGTGGTCCCGGACTAGCAGCTCAAGAGACCCAGTACTTC.

Worth noting for this clone: Other DNA sequences of this sample code for an identical CDR3. The chain is built from TRBV18 and TRBJ2-2; no definite D call. The CDR3 loop spans 13 amino acids. CDR1 is KGHSH, CDR2 LQKENI, per germline. The ends were cut back, 1 base at V and 1 base at J, with 1 base in the middle. The CDR3 nucleotides are TGTGCCAGCTCACCACAGAACACCGGGGAGCTGTTTTTT. It translates to CASSPQNTGELFF.

The V call is TRBV7-2, the J call TRBJ2-7, with unresolved D. Germline V CDR1 and CDR2: SGHTA, FQGNSA. Trimming stripped 1 base from V and 4 bases from J, with 11 bases between. The CDR3 extends over 14 amino acids. This CDR3 is CASSLGFLWYEQYF. CDR3 sequence (DNA): TGTGCCAGCAGCTTAGGGTTTCTATGGTACGAGCAGTACTTC. The whole variable domain, filled in from reference TRBV7-2 and TRBJ2-7, reads GAGVSQSPSNKVTEKGKDVELRCDPISGHTALYWYRQSLGQGLEFLIYFQGNSAPDKSGLPSDRFSAERTGGSVSTLTIQRTQQEDSAVYLCASSLGFLWYEQYFGPGTRLTVT.

The chain couples TRBV10-3 to TRBJ1-1; the match to TRBD1 covers 8 bases. Trimming cost V 6 bases and J 0 bases; bases outside gene matches: 0. Germline V CDR1 and CDR2: ENHRY, SYGVKD. CDR3 length equals 13 residues. The CDR3 DNA is TGTGCCATCAGGGACAGGGTGAACACTGAAGCTTTCTTT. It translates to CAIRDRVNTEAFF.

The chain is built from TRBV5-1 and TRBJ2-3; 15 bases line up with TRBD2. Germline CDR1 SGHRS, CDR2 YFSETQ. The ends lost 0 bases at V and 6 bases at J; junction bases unmatched: 5. This CDR3 region has 17 residues. The CDR3 DNA reads as TGCGCCAGCAGCTTGGGCAGGACTAGCGGGGGGGAGGATACGCAGTATTTT. Translation: CASSLGRTSGGEDTQYF.

The chain recombines TRBV30 with TRBJ2-7; 11 nucleotides align to TRBD1. The CDR3 is made up of 13 amino acids. V shed 5 bases and J 7 bases; nucleotides not matched to a gene: 7. CDR1 and CDR2 from the germline V gene are GTSNPN and SVGIG (reference sequence). The CDR3: CAWGTGGAREQYF. The DNA for the CDR3 is TGTGCCTGGGGGACAGGGGGAGCTCGGGAGCAGTACTTC. Based on the CDR3 plus reference TRBV30 and TRBJ2-7, the full variable domain is SQTIHQWPATLVQPVGSPLSLECTVEGTSNPNLYWYRQAAGRGLQLLFYSVGIGQISSEVPQNLSASRPQDRQFILSSKKLLLSDSGFYLCAWGTGGAREQYFGPGTRLTVT.

The V and J genes are TRBV6-1 and TRBJ2-5; a possible D gene is TRBD2 (6 bases). The CDR3 loop spans 15 amino acids. With 1 base removed from V and 7 bases from J, the gap between germline ends came to 16 bases. Germline CDR1 reads MNHNS; CDR2 reads SASEGT. This chain's CDR3 is CASSEVGGAGATQYF. For the CDR3, the DNA is TGTGCCAGCAGTGAAGTAGGAGGGGCCGGGGCGACCCAGTACTTC.

The chain carries TRBV7-3 and TRBJ2-7; TRBD2 aligns across 8 bases. The CDR3 has 15 residues. CDR1 is SGHTA, CDR2 FQGTGA, per germline. J lost 0 bases, V lost 4 bases, and 5 bases had no gene match. As DNA, the CDR3 is TGTGCCAGCAGCTCCAACGGGGGGGCCTCCTACGAGCAGTACTTC. It yields the protein CASSSNGGASYEQYF.

The chain employs TRBV19 and TRBJ2-1, with D tentatively TRBD1 (5 bases). Per germline, CDR1 LNHDA and CDR2 SQIVND (reference sequence). The CDR3 loop spans 13 amino acids. Trimming removed 5 bases from V and 6 bases from J, with 11 bases in between. CDR3 loop: CASSLARGNEQFF. DNA for the CDR3: TGTGCCAGTAGTCTCGCTAGGGGCAATGAGCAGTTCTTC. The complete variable domain, with remaining parts taken from reference TRBV19 and TRBJ2-1, reads DGGITQSPKYLFRKEGQNVTLSCEQNLNHDAMYWYRQDPGQGLRLIYYSQIVNDFQKGDIAEGYSVSREKKESFPLTVTSAQKNPTAFYLCASSLARGNEQFFGPGTRLTVL.

The rearrangement uses TRBV5-1 and TRBJ1-1; TRBD1 matches at 8 bases. Germline V gene sequence: CDR1 SGHRS, CDR2 YFSETQ. The CDR3 contains 18 residues. V lost 3 bases to trimming and J lost 2 bases; unmatched junction nucleotides: 15. This CDR3 reads CASSSVGAGTGKNTEAFF. DNA for the CDR3: TGCGCCAGCAGCTCCGTAGGGGCCGGGACAGGAAAAAACACTGAAGCTTTCTTT.

The V and J genes are TRBV2 and TRBJ2-7; the match to TRBD1 covers 8 bases. V lost 3 bases to trimming and J lost 6 bases; unmatched junction nucleotides: 7. Germline V gene sequence: CDR1 SNHLY, CDR2 FYNNEI. The CDR3 extends over 14 amino acids. CDR3 protein: CASSDGDRLSEQYF. CDR3 nucleotide sequence: TGTGCCAGCAGTGATGGGGACAGGCTCTCCGAGCAGTACTTC.

The rearrangement joins TRBV7-9 to TRBJ2-5; weak D call: TRBD2 (6 bases). CDR1 and CDR2 (germline): SEHNR, FQNEAQ (reference sequence). This CDR3 region has 16 residues. Between the trimmed V and J ends, which lost 5 bases and 2 bases, there was a span of 18 bases. The CDR3 protein is CASSLEGTLLQETQYF. The CDR3 region has the DNA TGTGCCAGCAGCCTGGAGGGGACCTTACTACAAGAGACCCAGTACTTC. The full variable domain, completed using reference TRBV7-9 and TRBJ2-5, is DTGVSQNPRHKITKRGQNVTFRCDPISEHNRLYWYRQTLGQGPEFLTYFQNEAQLEKSRLLSDRFSAERPKGSFSTLEIQRTEQGDSAMYLCASSLEGTLLQETQYFGPGTRLLVL.

The rearrangement links TRBV9 to TRBJ2-1; the match to TRBD2 covers 7 bases. Germline trimming cut 1 base from V and 7 bases from J; bases unmatched to any gene: 8. The CDR3 extends over 15 amino acids. CDR1 and CDR2 from the germline V gene are SGDLS and YYNGEE. CDR3 in amino acids: CASSVRWEGGNEQFF. The CDR3, as DNA: TGTGCCAGCAGCGTAAGGTGGGAGGGAGGGAATGAGCAGTTCTTC.

V usage is TRBV7-9 and J usage is TRBJ2-2; D unresolved. The V gene's germline CDR1 is SEHNR and CDR2 FQNEAQ (reference sequence). The CDR3 has 14 residues. V lost 2 bases and J lost 2, with 6 bases in between. The chain's CDR3 is CASSLHRNTGELFF. CDR3 DNA: TGTGCCAGCAGCTTACATAGAAACACCGGGGAGCTGTTTTTT.

V usage is TRBV5-6 and J usage is TRBJ2-5, with D possibly being TRBD1 or TRBD2 (6 bases each). The CDR3 loop spans 14 amino acids. CDR1 is SGHDT, CDR2 YYEEEE, per germline. V lost 2 bases and J 5 bases, leaving 13 bases between the germline ends. The CDR3 here is CASSLNQGGETQYF. The CDR3 DNA reads as TGTGCCAGCAGCTTAAACCAAGGGGGGGAGACCCAGTACTTC.